A selection of T cell receptor beta chains follows, all from one sample in a study of T cell responses to AZD1222 COVID-19 vaccine. Measured with immunoSEQ multiplex PCR; TCRdb has only the in-frame clones, and not every one. This table holds roughly 35,000 clones, roughly 90% found once. Sample: peripheral blood, taken on day 0 of AZD1222 vaccination. The receptor source for this set is an adult in good health. The CDR3 runs from the conserved cysteine through the conserved F or W. Each record gives: J gene, clone size, V gene, D gene, CDR3 protein, CDR3 DNA. A D gene is named only where the DNA matches it firmly. A clone size is listed for some rows: how often the clone was seen (once, few, many), or a class if it is expanded.

TRBJ2-7 | few | TRBV7-9 | - | CASSPAHEQYF | TGTGCCAGCAGCCCCGCTCACGAGCAGTACTTC
TRBJ1-6 | once | TRBV18 | TRBD1 | CASSPDRGGSPLHF | TGTGCCAGCTCACCTGACAGGGGAGGGTCACCCCTCCACTTT
TRBJ2-1 | - | TRBV28 | - | CASRRDPRNEQFF | TGTGCCAGCAGGAGGGACCCCCGCAATGAGCAGTTCTTC
TRBJ2-7 | - | TRBV7-9 | TRBD1 | CASSSEGAEQYF | TGTGCCAGCAGCTCAGAGGGGGCGGAGCAGTACTTC
TRBJ1-3 | few | TRBV6-6 | - | CASSYSMTGQDTIYF | TGTGCCAGCAGTTACTCGATGACAGGTCAAGACACCATATATTTT
TRBJ2-5 | once | TRBV11-2 | - | CASSLALGGGQETQYF | TGTGCCAGCAGCTTAGCACTGGGTGGTGGCCAAGAGACCCAGTACTTC
TRBJ1-4 | - | TRBV2 | - | CASSEALRMGLFF | TGTGCCAGCAGTGAGGCCCTACGGATGGGTCTGTTTTTT
TRBJ2-3 | - | TRBV7-2 | TRBD2 | CASSLESTSGPTDTQYF | TGTGCCAGCAGCTTAGAGTCGACTAGCGGGCCCACAGATACGCAGTATTTT
TRBJ2-2 | - | TRBV30 | - | CAWSPLGLVTGELFF | TGTGCCTGGAGTCCACTAGGACTCGTGACCGGGGAGCTGTTTTTT
TRBJ1-2 | - | TRBV7-8 | TRBD1 | CASSLGQGSGYTF | TGTGCCAGCAGCTTGGGACAGGGAAGTGGCTACACCTTC
TRBJ2-5 | - | TRBV5-1 | - | CASSFQLGGKETQYF | TGCGCCAGCAGCTTCCAACTAGGAGGAAAAGAGACCCAGTACTTC
TRBJ2-5 | - | TRBV19 | TRBD2 | CASSQSGRAQETQYF | TGTGCCAGTAGCCAAAGCGGGAGGGCCCAAGAGACCCAGTACTTC
TRBJ1-5 | - | TRBV3-1/TRBV3-2 | - | CASSQDPGRVGGQPQHF | TGTGCCAGCAGCCAAGATCCCGGGAGAGTAGGAGGACAGCCCCAGCATTTT
TRBJ1-5 | - | TRBV4-1 | TRBD1 | CASSRAGTGNSNQPQHF | TGCGCCAGCAGCCGGGCCGGGACAGGGAATAGCAATCAGCCCCAGCATTTT
TRBJ1-6 | - | TRBV7-9 | - | CASSLMGSPLHF | TGTGCCAGCAGCTTAATGGGTTCACCCCTCCACTTT
TRBJ1-6 | - | TRBV7-9 | - | CASSLDSPLHF | TGTGCCAGCAGCCTGGATTCACCCCTCCACTTT
TRBJ2-7 | - | TRBV5-5 | TRBD1 | CASPGTGGNEQYF | TGTGCCAGCCCCGGGACAGGGGGCAACGAGCAGTACTTC
TRBJ2-7 | - | TRBV7-9 | - | CASSRFGANYEQYF | TGTGCCAGCAGTCGATTCGGGGCGAACTACGAGCAGTACTTC
TRBJ2-2 | few | TRBV21-1 | - | CASSNRTSGGPPFSGELFF | TGTGCCAGCAGCAATCGTACTAGCGGGGGGCCCCCTTTTAGCGGGGAGCTGTTTTTT
TRBJ1-5 | - | TRBV28 | - | CASSLFGGSSNQPQHF | TGTGCCAGCAGTTTATTCGGGGGGTCTAGCAATCAGCCCCAGCATTTT
TRBJ1-2 | - | TRBV7-2 | TRBD1 | CASSWGQGDGYTF | TGTGCCAGCAGCTGGGGACAGGGTGATGGCTACACCTTC
TRBJ1-2 | - | TRBV7-8 | - | CASSPKPDGYTF | TGTGCCAGCAGCCCCAAGCCGGATGGCTACACCTTC
TRBJ2-3 | - | TRBV6-5 | TRBD2 | CATGLARDTQYF | TGTGCCACCGGACTAGCGCGGGATACGCAGTATTTT
TRBJ1-1 | - | TRBV10-2 | TRBD1 | CASTVQGSGSEAFF | TGCGCCAGCACTGTACAGGGGAGTGGATCTGAAGCTTTCTTT
TRBJ2-7 | - | TRBV6-6 | TRBD2 | CASSPGGVGEQYF | TGTGCCAGCAGCCCGGGGGGGGTCGGCGAGCAGTACTTC
TRBJ1-5 | - | TRBV6-5 | - | CASRPTGNQPQHF | TGTGCCAGCAGACCCACAGGGAATCAGCCCCAGCATTTT
TRBJ2-3 | - | TRBV9 | - | CASSVEGSESDTQYF | TGTGCCAGCAGCGTAGAAGGTAGCGAGTCAGATACGCAGTATTTT
TRBJ1-4 | - | TRBV2 | TRBD1 | CASSAGQGREKLFF | TGTGCCAGCAGTGCGGGACAGGGTAGGGAAAAACTGTTTTTT
TRBJ2-2 | - | TRBV29-1 | TRBD1 | CSVEGQSNTGELFF | TGCAGCGTAGAGGGACAGTCGAACACCGGGGAGCTGTTTTTT
TRBJ2-7 | - | TRBV7-9 | - | CASSLNSQGGYEQYF | TGTGCCAGCAGCTTAAACTCGCAGGGGGGTTACGAGCAGTACTTC
TRBJ1-3 | once | TRBV28 | - | CASSLGRPSGNTIYF | TGTGCCAGCAGTTTAGGCAGGCCCTCTGGAAACACCATATATTTT
TRBJ2-7 | - | TRBV5-6 | - | CASSLAPDAAYEQYF | TGTGCCAGCAGCTTGGCCCCGGACGCCGCGTACGAGCAGTACTTC
TRBJ2-1 | - | TRBV28 | TRBD1 | CASTTDRVLNNEQFF | TGTGCCAGCACCACAGACAGGGTATTGAACAATGAGCAGTTCTTC
TRBJ2-7 | - | TRBV30 | - | CAWSVKGYEQYF | TGTGCCTGGAGTGTAAAGGGGTACGAGCAGTACTTC
TRBJ2-3 | - | TRBV5-1 | - | CASSLAGLSWGTDTQYF | TGCGCCAGCAGCTTGGCCGGGCTCTCATGGGGCACAGATACGCAGTATTTT
TRBJ2-3 | - | TRBV19 | TRBD1 | CASSGTGGDTQYF | TGTGCCAGTAGCGGGACAGGGGGAGATACGCAGTATTTT
TRBJ2-5 | - | TRBV5-6 | - | CASSLGPLTQETQYF | TGTGCCAGCAGCTTAGGACCGCTAACCCAAGAGACCCAGTACTTC
TRBJ2-3 | - | TRBV19 | - | CATRGGALTDTQYF | TGTGCCACCCGAGGCGGGGCCCTCACAGATACGCAGTATTTT
TRBJ2-1 | - | TRBV29-1 | TRBD1 | CSARQGGVGEQFF | TGCAGCGCCCGACAGGGGGGAGTGGGTGAGCAGTTCTTC
TRBJ1-6 | - | TRBV10-3 | TRBD1 | CAISEGTGDWSPLHF | TGTGCCATCAGTGAAGGGACAGGGGATTGGTCACCCCTCCACTTT
TRBJ1-2 | - | TRBV19 | - | CASSDQPGANYGYTF | TGTGCCAGTAGTGACCAGCCTGGTGCGAACTATGGCTACACCTTC
TRBJ2-3 | - | TRBV6-2/TRBV6-3 | - | CASSYSRRVPDTQYF | TGTGCCAGCAGTTACTCTCGGAGGGTCCCAGATACGCAGTATTTT
TRBJ2-1 | medium-sized | TRBV27 | - | CASSLSVGPNEQFF | TGTGCCAGCAGTTTATCTGTGGGACCCAATGAGCAGTTCTTC
TRBJ1-5 | - | TRBV7-2 | - | CASSLGVGQNSNQPQHF | TGTGCCAGCAGCTTAGGCGTTGGGCAGAATAGCAATCAGCCCCAGCATTTT
TRBJ1-2 | - | TRBV7-3 | - | CASSLNGEGSYTF | TGTGCCAGCAGCTTAAACGGGGAGGGAAGCTACACCTTC
TRBJ1-5 | - | TRBV7-2 | - | CASSLGGRDYQPQHF | TGTGCCAGCAGCTTAGGGGGCAGGGACTATCAGCCCCAGCATTTT
TRBJ2-3 | - | TRBV3-1/TRBV3-2 | - | CASSQDWRNPDTQYF | TGTGCCAGCAGCCAAGATTGGAGGAACCCAGATACGCAGTATTTT